These T cell receptor beta chains were read from a single sample in a study of T cell changes during pregnancy in multiple sclerosis. Generated by immunoSEQ multiplex PCR, the TCRdb table keeps only in-frame clones and is missing some. Found here are roughly 45,000 clones, 75% to 90% of them singletons; the top ten hold roughly 4.5%. Sequencing was performed on peripheral blood, taken in the second trimester of pregnancy. All receptors derive from a female donor in good health, enrolled as a control in a pregnancy study. The CDR3 runs from the conserved cysteine through the conserved F or W. The D gene is left open where the match is weak. A clone size is listed for some rows: how often the clone was seen (once, few, many), or a class if it is expanded.

j_call,clone_size,d_call,v_call,cdr3_nt,cdr3_aa
TRBJ1-1,few,NA,TRBV10-3,TGTGCCATCAGTGAGTCCAGGGGGAACACTGAAGCTTTCTTT,CAISESRGNTEAFF
TRBJ2-1,once,TRBD2,TRBV6-1,TGTGCCAGCAGTGATGGGACTGGGCTAGCGGTCTACAATGAGCAGTTCTTC,CASSDGTGLAVYNEQFF
TRBJ1-3,NA,NA,TRBV9,TGTGCCAGCAGCGGAACTGGGACACAGTTAGGAAACACCATATATTTT,CASSGTGTQLGNTIYF
TRBJ2-1,NA,TRBD2,TRBV6-1,TGTGCCAGCAGTGGCTATAGCGGGAGAAGGGGTGAGCAGTTCTTC,CASSGYSGRRGEQFF
TRBJ1-2,NA,TRBD1,TRBV2,TGTGCCAGCAGTGTCACAGGGGGCGTAGGTTCGGGTGGCTACACCTTC,CASSVTGGVGSGGYTF
TRBJ2-7,NA,NA,TRBV27,TGTGCCAGCAGGTCGAGGTTGTCCGAGCAGTACTTC,CASRSRLSEQYF
TRBJ1-3,NA,TRBD1,TRBV5-1,TGCGCCAGCAGCTTGGGGTCAGGGGGCCTTGGAAACACCATATATTTT,CASSLGSGGLGNTIYF
TRBJ2-3,NA,TRBD1,TRBV5-6,TGTGCCAGCAGCTTTACGACAGGGTACCCAGATACGCAGTATTTT,CASSFTTGYPDTQYF
TRBJ2-1,NA,NA,TRBV9,TGTGCCAGCAGCGTAGGCGGGGTCGACCTGTTCTTC,CASSVGGVDLFF
TRBJ2-3,once,TRBD2,TRBV11-2,TGTGCCAGCAGCTTACGTCTAGCGGGGGGAAGAGATACGCAGTATTTT,CASSLRLAGGRDTQYF
TRBJ1-1,NA,NA,TRBV18,TGTGCCAGCTCACCGTCCGAGCTATTGGGGGGGAACACTGAAGCTTTCTTT,CASSPSELLGGNTEAFF
TRBJ1-2,NA,TRBD1,TRBV27,TGTGCCAGCAACTCGGGACAGGGGGTCGACTATGGCTACACCTTC,CASNSGQGVDYGYTF
TRBJ2-1,once,TRBD2,TRBV5-1,TGCGCCAGCAGCTCCGGGACTAGCGGGGCTTACAATGAGCAGTTCTTC,CASSSGTSGAYNEQFF
TRBJ2-5,NA,TRBD2,TRBV9,TGTGCCAGCAGCGCCGAGGCCGGGACTACGCCAGAGACCCAGTACTTC,CASSAEAGTTPETQYF
TRBJ2-4,NA,TRBD2,TRBV15,TGTGCCACCAGCAGGGAGGGAGGGCCGACGGCTGCCAAAAACATTCAGTACTTC,CATSREGGPTAAKNIQYF
TRBJ2-1,NA,NA,TRBV9,TGTGCCAGCAGCGTAGAGGTTAGGAGCTCCTACAATGAGCAGTTCTTC,CASSVEVRSSYNEQFF
TRBJ2-3,NA,NA,TRBV6-6,TGTGCCAGCGAGTTTAAGGCTAGTGTGGATACGCAGTATTTT,CASEFKASVDTQYF
TRBJ1-4,once,TRBD1,TRBV6-1,TGTGCCAGCAGTGAACCGACAGGGGGCACGTATGAAAAACTGTTTTTT,CASSEPTGGTYEKLFF
TRBJ2-3,NA,TRBD2,TRBV6-1,TGTGCCAGCAGTGAAAAGCGGGGGGGCACAGATACGCAGTATTTT,CASSEKRGGTDTQYF
TRBJ2-7,NA,TRBD1,TRBV19,TGTGCCAGTAGTTCCCGGACAGGGCCTTACGAGCAGTACTTC,CASSSRTGPYEQYF
TRBJ1-2,once,NA,TRBV5-1,TGCGCCAGCAGCTTGTCCGCTAACTATGGCTACACCTTC,CASSLSANYGYTF
TRBJ1-3,NA,NA,TRBV10-2,TGCGCCACCGTTCTTAGCTCTGGAAACACCATATATTTT,CATVLSSGNTIYF
TRBJ2-3,NA,NA,TRBV4-2,TGTGCCAGCAGCCCTAGCCCCGCAGATACGCAGTATTTT,CASSPSPADTQYF
TRBJ2-1,NA,NA,TRBV10-2,TGCGCCAGCAGCGCCCTCAGCGGCGGCAGGGGTGAGCAGTTCTTC,CASSALSGGRGEQFF
TRBJ1-2,NA,NA,TRBV29-1,TGCAGCGCCGGACAGAACTATGGCTACACCTTC,CSAGQNYGYTF
TRBJ1-2,NA,NA,TRBV11-3,TGTGCCAGCAGCTTAGTCGTGTTAGCTAACTATGGCTACACCTTC,CASSLVVLANYGYTF
TRBJ2-7,NA,NA,TRBV5-1,TGCGCCAGCAGCTGGGGCGACGAGCAGTACTTC,CASSWGDEQYF